The 28 T cell receptor beta chains listed next were all sequenced from one sample in a study of breast tumors, draining lymph nodes, adjacent tissues. Via MiXCR, TCRdb re-called the multiplex PCR reads, giving one row per CDR3 protein. The repertoire has over 60,000 distinct CDR3 sequences, around 52% of them found once; the top ten carry 15% to 20%. The source material was breast tumor tissue. These receptors all come from a female donor with breast cancer. Some clones in this sample may be carry-over from other donors' samples.

This sequence joins TRBV7-8 and TRBJ1-5; unclear D gene. CDR3 size: 16 residues. V was trimmed by 4 bases and J by 5 bases, leaving 18 bases between them. From germline, CDR1 is SGHVS and CDR2 FQNEAQ. Here the CDR3 reads CASSSWLGPKHQPQHF. In nucleotides, the CDR3 is TGTGCCAGCAGCTCGTGGCTCGGACCGAAGCATCAGCCCCAGCATTTT.

This clonotype showed up many times. A much larger clone lies a single base off, so this may be a read error. The chain couples TRBV20-1 to TRBJ2-7; 8 bases match TRBD2. J was trimmed by 4 bases and V by 1 base; bases with no gene match: 9. The CDR3 is 15 residues long. CDR1 and CDR2 (germline): DFQATT, SNEGSKA (reference sequence). The CDR3 region is CSARGDDGRAYEQYF. CDR3 DNA: TGCAGTGCTAGAGGAGATGACGGGAGGGCGTACGAGCAGTACTTC.

This clonotype was observed a handful of times. The chain is built from TRBV19 and TRBJ2-3, with D unresolved. Trimming shortened V by 5 bases and J by 4 bases, and 4 bases separated the two germline ends. The CDR3 has 11 amino acids. The germline gives CDR1 LNHDA, CDR2 SQIVND (reference sequence). The CDR3, as DNA: TGTGCCAGTAGTGTCGCAGATACGCAGTATTTT. Its protein is CASSVADTQYF.

There are many counts of this clonotype. A much larger clone differs by one base, so this may be a read error. In this CDR3 the conserved last residue, phenylalanine or tryptophan, is missing, so a read error is likely. The limits of the CDR3 on the DNA are not certain, so only TCRdb's listed CDR3 is given. V and J are TRBV7-9 and TRBJ2-5. Germline CDR1 and CDR2: SEHNR and FQNEAQ (reference sequence). With termini counted, the CDR3 has 14 amino acids. CDR3 sequence: CASSAIGRNSPQDL.

V and J are TRBV19 and TRBJ1-4; D gene unclear. This CDR3 spans 15 amino acids. The ends were cut back, 3 bases at V and 0 bases at J, with 8 bases in the middle. The germline V gene has CDR1 LNHDA and CDR2 SQIVND (reference sequence). DNA for the CDR3: TGTGCCAGTAGTATTAGGAGTTCAACTAATGAAAAACTGTTTTTT. Translating it yields CASSIRSSTNEKLFF.

V usage is TRBV9 and J usage is TRBJ2-7; TRBD1 matches at 10 bases. The CDR3 runs to 16 residues. Trimming at V came to 0 bases and at J to 6 bases, leaving 9 bases not matched to a gene. The V gene's germline CDR1 is SGDLS and CDR2 YYNGEE. In nucleotides, the CDR3 is TGTGCCAGCAGCGTAGCCGCCGGGGGACAGGGGAGCGAGCAGTACTTC. This encodes CASSVAAGGQGSEQYF.

The table lists this clonotype with many counts. This may stem from a read error, because a much larger clone lies one nucleotide away. The J gene is TRBJ1-2, the V gene TRBV5-8; possibly TRBD1 for D (6 bases). Between the trimmed V and J ends, which lost 2 bases and 4 bases, there was a span of 9 bases. CDR1 and CDR2 (germline): SGHTS, YDEGEE. The CDR3 covers 13 residues. The CDR3: CASSLQGAYGYTF. CDR3 nucleotide sequence: TGTGCCAGCAGCTTACAGGGTGCCTATGGCTACACCTTC.

The chain uses TRBV9 and TRBJ2-7; 10 nucleotides agree with TRBD1. The CDR3 length is 17 residues. J gave up 5 bases and V 2 bases, and 13 bases lay outside the gene matches. Per germline, CDR1 SGDLS and CDR2 YYNGEE. The chain's CDR3 is CASSVLSGGQGTNEQYF. CDR3 DNA sequence: TGTGCCAGCAGCGTTCTCTCTGGGGGACAGGGGACCAACGAGCAGTACTTC. The complete variable domain, with remaining parts taken from reference TRBV9 and TRBJ2-7, reads DSGVTQTPKHLITATGQRVTLRCSPRSGDLSVYWYQQSLDQGLQFLIQYYNGEERAKGNILERFSAQQFPDLHSELNLSSLELGDSALYFCASSVLSGGQGTNEQYFGPGTRLTVT.

The chain carries TRBV7-3 and TRBJ2-1; a possible D gene is TRBD2 (6 bases). V dropped 6 bases and J dropped 3 bases, with 15 bases sitting between them. Germline-derived CDR1 and CDR2 are SGHTA and FQGTGA. The CDR3 spans 15 residues. The CDR3 sequence is CASSLAGTVYNEQFF. The CDR3 region has the DNA TGTGCCAGCAGTCTCGCGGGGACCGTCTACAATGAGCAGTTCTTC. The full variable domain, rest sourced from reference TRBV7-3 and TRBJ2-1, is GAGVSQTPSNKVTEKGKYVELRCDPISGHTALYWYRQSLGQGPEFLIYFQGTGAADDSGLPNDRFFAVRPEGSVSTLKIQRTERGDSAVYLCASSLAGTVYNEQFFGPGTRLTVL.

This clonotype was counted many times. The chain carries TRBV7-2 and TRBJ2-3, with D tentatively TRBD2 (6 bases). V lost 5 bases and J lost 2, with 20 bases in between. Germline CDR1 and CDR2: SGHTA and FQGNSA. This CDR3 region has 17 residues. Here the CDR3 DNA reads TGTGCCAGCAGCCAGTTAGGGCTGCGGAGGGTCACAGATACGCAGTATTTT. This translates into CASSQLGLRRVTDTQYF.

This chain uses TRBV13 with TRBJ2-1, with 9 bases lining up with TRBD2. Germline V gene data show CDR1 as PRHDT and CDR2 as FYEKMQ (reference sequence). The ends lost 5 bases at V and 5 bases at J; junction bases unmatched: 7. The CDR3 contains 15 residues. CDR3 residues: CASSLTSGVHNEQFF. The DNA for the CDR3 is TGTGCCAGCAGCCTGACTAGCGGTGTCCACAATGAGCAGTTCTTC.

There are many counts of this clonotype. The chain carries TRBV6-1 and TRBJ2-3, with a possible D match to TRBD2 (7 bases). The length of the CDR3 is 16 residues. V gave up 7 bases and J gave up 0 bases, with 17 bases separating them. CDR1 and CDR2 (germline): MNHNS, SASEGT. CDR3 loop: CASTRGRGKSTDTQYF. The CDR3 nucleotides are TGTGCCAGCACGCGGGGGCGAGGAAAAAGCACAGATACGCAGTATTTT.

This clonotype was picked up many times. Here the CDR3 reads CASSITGKEQYF. In DNA form, the CDR3 reads TGTGCCAGCAGCATAACAGGGAAAGAGCAGTACTTC. The chain carries TRBV6-6 and TRBJ2-7; D is possibly TRBD1 (6 bases). The CDR3 runs to 12 residues. Germline V CDR1 and CDR2: MNHNY, SVGAGI (reference sequence). V lost 6 bases and J 7 bases, leaving 13 bases between the germline ends.

V is TRBV5-1 and J is TRBJ2-3; 8 bases match TRBD1. V dropped 6 bases and J dropped 5; count of bases not matched to a gene: 8. The germline V gene encodes CDR1 SGHRS and CDR2 YFSETQ. The CDR3 covers 14 residues. This CDR3 reads CASTPRDRRDTQYF. The CDR3 DNA follows: TGCGCCAGCACGCCCCGGGACAGGCGAGATACGCAGTATTTT.

A note on this clonotype: One end of the junction is discordant with germline, which a read error may explain. V gene TRBV7-3 combines with J gene TRBJ2-5; 8 nucleotides align to TRBD1. Germline CDR1 is SGHTA and CDR2 is FQGTGA. The CDR3 contains 14 residues. The CDR3: CAGSIGTGQETQYF. CDR3 nucleotide sequence: TGTGCCGGCAGCATCGGGACAGGCCAAGAGACCCAGTATTTC.

The chain has TRBV2 and TRBJ1-2; D not resolved. This CDR3 is 13 amino acids long. Germline CDR1 reads SNHLY; CDR2 reads FYNNEI. The V end was cut by 7 bases, the J end by 6 bases, with 15 bases between. Written as DNA, the CDR3 is TGTGCCAGCATTTCTGGATTCGGGGATGGCTACACCTTC. Its translation: CASISGFGDGYTF.

V gene TRBV29-1 combines with J gene TRBJ2-1, with D possibly matching TRBD1 (7 bases). Germline V gives CDR1 SQVTM, CDR2 ANQGSEA. V gave up 4 bases and J gave up 4 bases, with 14 bases separating them. The CDR3 extends over 14 amino acids. The CDR3 DNA follows: TGCAGCGTTGGGGGGGACAGCCGATACAATGAGCAGTTCTTC. Its translation: CSVGGDSRYNEQFF.

The rearrangement uses TRBV7-2 and TRBJ1-1, with TRBD1 matching over 8 bases. After removal of 3 bases from V and 1 base from J, the junction contained 4 bases not matched to a gene. The germline V gene encodes CDR1 SGHTA and CDR2 FQGNSA. The CDR3 spans 15 residues. The CDR3 region is CASSFTGGSNTEAFF. The CDR3 DNA sequence: TGTGCCAGCAGCTTTACAGGGGGGTCGAACACTGAAGCTTTCTTT. Complete variable domain (other parts from reference TRBV7-2 and TRBJ1-1): GAGVSQSPSNKVTEKGKDVELRCDPISGHTALYWYRQSLGQGLEFLIYFQGNSAPDKSGLPSDRFSAERTGGSVSTLTIQRTQQEDSAVYLCASSFTGGSNTEAFFGQGTRLTVV.

This clonotype was detected many times. The rearrangement joins TRBV5-8 to TRBJ2-2; D gene unclear. From germline, CDR1 is SGHTS and CDR2 YDEGEE. With 3 bases removed from V and 6 bases from J, the gap between germline ends came to 15 bases. The CDR3 is 15 amino acids. In nucleotides, the CDR3 is TGTGCCAGCAGCTCGGACCTCCCTTGGGCCGGGGAGCTGTTTTTT. Residues: CASSSDLPWAGELFF.

This rearrangement joins TRBV3-1 to TRBJ2-7, with D unclear. Trimming removed 0 bases at V and 5 bases at J, with 5 bases between. The CDR3 extends over 12 amino acids. Germline CDR1 LGHDT, CDR2 YNNKEL (reference sequence). The CDR3: CASSQEIHEQYF. In nucleotides, the CDR3 is TGTGCCAGCAGCCAAGAGATCCACGAGCAGTACTTC.

The DNA of the CDR3 is TGTGCCAGCTCACCACCCGGACAGGGAGGAGAGCTGTTTTTT. Amino acid sequence: CASSPPGQGGELFF. The chain joins TRBV18 to TRBJ2-2; 8 bases are a match to TRBD1. The CDR3 is 14 amino acids. The junction had 5 bases not matched to a gene; V was cut back by 0 bases and J by 11 bases. Per germline, CDR1 KGHSH and CDR2 LQKENI.

This clonotype showed up just a few times. Possible read error: a much larger clone is one base away. The rearrangement joins TRBV20-1 to TRBJ2-1; unclear D gene. The CDR3 extends over 11 amino acids. Per germline, CDR1 DFQATT and CDR2 SNEGSKA (reference sequence). The CDR3 reads CSASGTDEQSF. Here the CDR3 DNA reads TGCAGTGCTAGCGGTACCGATGAGCAGTCCTTC.

This chain uses TRBV12-3 or TRBV12-4 with TRBJ1-1; 8 nucleotides line up with TRBD1. V shed 7 bases, J shed 11 bases, and the junction held 9 bases outside the gene matches. The CDR3 has 12 amino acids. CDR3: CASNLDRAGAFF. CDR3 DNA sequence: TGTGCCAGCAACTTGGACAGGGCGGGCGCTTTCTTT.

The chain links TRBV2 to TRBJ1-5, with TRBD1 identical over 7 bases. The CDR3 consists of 14 residues. Germline CDR1 SNHLY, CDR2 FYNNEI. After removal of 10 bases from V and 7 bases from J, the junction contained 13 bases not matched to a gene. The CDR3 DNA sequence: TGTGCCATCTCGGCAGGGGGTAGGGGGCAGCCCCAGCATTTT. Amino acid sequence: CAISAGGRGQPQHF.

J is TRBJ1-2 and V is TRBV11-2; D uncertain. CDR3 length: 14 residues. CDR1 is SGHAT and CDR2 is FQNNGV in the germline V gene. With 4 bases removed from V and 11 bases from J, the gap between germline ends came to 20 bases. CDR3 nucleotides: TGTGCCAGCAGCTCATCTCACGGGGAGAGAGGGTACACCTTC. As protein: CASSSSHGERGYTF.

This clonotype has ten or more counts. The chain is built from TRBV5-4 and TRBJ1-2; tentative D call: TRBD1 (6 bases). Per the germline V gene, CDR1 is SGHNT and CDR2 is YYREEE (reference sequence). This CDR3 comprises 14 residues. Between the trimmed V and J ends, which lost 4 bases and 3 bases, there was a span of 13 bases. CDR3 amino acids: CASSGGAGDYGYTF. As DNA, the CDR3 is TGTGCCAGCAGCGGGGGGGCAGGGGACTATGGCTACACCTTC.

This chain joins TRBV7-9 and TRBJ1-2, with 10 bases that match TRBD1. The CDR3 extends over 15 amino acids. Germline V gene sequence: CDR1 SEHNR, CDR2 FQNEAQ (reference sequence). The V and J ends lost 5 bases and 8 bases, in that order; junction bases with no gene match: 11. In DNA form, the CDR3 reads TGTGCCAGCAGCACAACGGGACAGGGGTACGGCGGCTACACCTTC. Protein product: CASSTTGQGYGGYTF.

In this sample, this clonotype turned up many times. The V call is TRBV11-3, the J call TRBJ2-1; D not resolved. The CDR3 covers 15 residues. The germline V and J ends were trimmed by 2 bases and 5 bases, with 13 bases remaining between them. Looked up from germline, CDR1 is SGHNT and CDR2 is YENEEA. The CDR3 nucleotides read TGTGCCAGCAGCTTAAACGGCCTAGGAGACAATGAGCAGTTCTTC. Amino acid sequence: CASSLNGLGDNEQFF. Full variable domain (missing parts from reference TRBV11-3 and TRBJ2-1): EAGVVQSPRYKIIEKKQPVAFWCNPISGHNTLYWYLQNLGQGPELLIRYENEEAVDDSQLPKDRFSAERLKGVDSTLKIQPAELGDSAVYLCASSLNGLGDNEQFFGPGTRLTVL.